These 26 T cell receptor beta chains originate from one sample sequenced in a study of cytomegalovirus exposure and HLA in healthy donors. The PCR was carried out with 60 Vbeta primers and 13 Jbeta primers. Profiling relied on immunoSEQ multiplex PCR, and the TCRdb table lists in-frame clones only, not all of them. This sample yields 150,000 to 200,000 clones, of which roughly 86% are seen a single time; 1.5% to 2% belongs to the top ten. The specimen sequenced was PBMCs. The receptors originated from a woman between 18 and 29 years old in good health and CMV-seronegative.

This sequence joins TRBV7-6 and TRBJ1-5; 7 bases line up with TRBD1. The CDR3 is made up of 16 amino acids. Germline V lookup: CDR1 SGHVS, CDR2 FNYEAQ. Germline trimming cut 3 bases from V and 4 bases from J; bases unmatched to any gene: 9. The CDR3 bases are TGTGCCAGCAGCTTGGGGGTAGAGACAGGGAATCAGCCCCAGCATTTT. This codes for CASSLGVETGNQPQHF.

The rearrangement uses TRBV19 and TRBJ1-5; 7 bases agree with TRBD1. V gave up 5 bases and J gave up 0 bases; unmatched junction bases: 7. Germline V gene data show CDR1 as LNHDA and CDR2 as SQIVND (reference sequence). This CDR3 has 16 residues. CDR3 protein: CASSRGQFFSNQPQHF. The DNA for the CDR3 is TGTGCCAGTAGTCGGGGACAGTTCTTTAGCAATCAGCCCCAGCATTTT. The full variable domain, in which reference TRBV19 and TRBJ1-5 provide the parts outside the CDR3, is DGGITQSPKYLFRKEGQNVTLSCEQNLNHDAMYWYRQDPGQGLRLIYYSQIVNDFQKGDIAEGYSVSREKKESFPLTVTSAQKNPTAFYLCASSRGQFFSNQPQHFGDGTRLSIL.

Turning to this clone: The same CDR3 can be traced to other DNA sequences in this sample. The chain employs TRBV27 and TRBJ1-1; no reliable D call. There are 13 residues in the CDR3. Between the trimmed V and J ends, which lost 6 bases and 10 bases, there was a span of 18 bases. The V gene's germline CDR1 is MNHEY and CDR2 SMNVEV (reference sequence). The CDR3 region is CASRHIDGGRAFF. CDR3 nucleotide sequence: TGTGCCAGCAGACACATCGACGGAGGGAGAGCTTTCTTT.

This rearrangement joins TRBV30 to TRBJ1-4; D gene ambiguous. Trimming stripped 7 bases from V and 8 bases from J, with 17 bases between. The germline V gene has CDR1 GTSNPN and CDR2 SVGIG (reference sequence). This CDR3 is 13 amino acids long. CDR3: CASQRSAWEKLFF. In DNA form, the CDR3 reads TGTGCCTCCCAGAGGAGTGCGTGGGAAAAACTGTTTTTT. The variable domain in full, completed from reference TRBV30 and TRBJ1-4, reads SQTIHQWPATLVQPVGSPLSLECTVEGTSNPNLYWYRQAAGRGLQLLFYSVGIGQISSEVPQNLSASRPQDRQFILSSKKLLLSDSGFYLCASQRSAWEKLFFGSGTQLSVL.

In nucleotides, the CDR3 is TGTGCCAGCAGGCTCAGGGGGCAGCCTAATGAAAAACTGTTTTTT. It specifies CASRLRGQPNEKLFF. The chain has TRBV6-5 and TRBJ1-4; TRBD1 matches at 8 bases. Germline CDR1 and CDR2: MNHEY and SVGAGI. The CDR3 is 15 amino acids. V dropped 6 bases and J dropped 3; count of bases not matched to a gene: 6.

The rearrangement uses TRBV27 and TRBJ2-6; D perhaps matches TRBD2 (5 bases). Germline assignment: CDR1 MNHEY and CDR2 SMNVEV (reference sequence). Trimming pared 5 bases from V and 3 bases from J, leaving 14 bases between. CDR3 size: 16 residues. The CDR3 DNA follows: TGTGCCAGCAGTGAGGCCCCGGCGGGTGGGGCCAACGTCCTGACTTTC. Residues: CASSEAPAGGANVLTF. Combining the CDR3 with reference TRBV27 and TRBJ2-6 gives the whole variable domain EAQVTQNPRYLITVTGKKLTVTCSQNMNHEYMSWYRQDPGLGLRQIYYSMNVEVTDKGDVPEGYKVSRKEKRNFPLILESPSPNQTSLYFCASSEAPAGGANVLTFGAGSRLTVL.

The V gene is TRBV18, the J gene TRBJ2-7, with 12 bases aligning to TRBD1. Germline values: CDR1 KGHSH, CDR2 LQKENI. J lost 2 bases, V lost 3 bases, and 5 bases had no gene match. The CDR3 is 16 residues long. The CDR3: CASSPAGTGGAYEQYF. The CDR3 DNA is TGTGCCAGCTCACCGGCCGGGACAGGGGGCGCCTACGAGCAGTACTTC.

The genes are TRBV11-2 and TRBJ1-6; 7 bases agree with TRBD1. The V and J ends lost 5 bases and 3 bases, in that order; junction bases with no gene match: 7. Germline CDR1 and CDR2: SGHAT and FQNNGV. The CDR3 runs 16 residues. The CDR3 loop is CASSAQGGLYNSPLHF. The CDR3 nucleotides read TGTGCCAGCAGCGCCCAGGGGGGCCTCTATAATTCACCCCTCCACTTT.

V gene TRBV19 combines with J gene TRBJ1-1; D is undetermined. Germline V gene lookup returns CDR1 LNHDA and CDR2 SQIVND (reference sequence). Trimming took off 0 bases at V and 7 bases at J, with 9 bases between the two ends. The CDR3 is made up of 13 amino acids. The CDR3 protein is CASSIDRVGEAFF. DNA for the CDR3: TGTGCCAGTAGTATAGATCGGGTTGGTGAAGCTTTCTTT.

Turning to this clone: The same CDR3 can be traced to other DNA sequences in this sample. The rearrangement links TRBV5-1 to TRBJ1-1; no clear D. There are 13 residues in the CDR3. V dropped 2 bases and J dropped 1 base, with 6 bases sitting between them. Germline-derived CDR1 and CDR2 are SGHRS and YFSETQ. CDR3 in amino acids: CASSLAGNTEAFF. As DNA, the CDR3 is TGCGCCAGCAGCTTAGCCGGGAACACTGAAGCTTTCTTT.

The V call is TRBV28, the J call TRBJ1-6; 8 nucleotides agree with TRBD1. This CDR3 region has 15 residues. Losses at the gene ends were 5 bases for V and 9 bases for J; bases not matched to a gene: 9. CDR1 and CDR2 (germline): MDHEN, SYDVKM. DNA of the CDR3: TGTGCCAGCAGTCCCCCCGGACAGGGTTCTTCACCCCTCCACTTT. It encodes CASSPPGQGSSPLHF.

This chain's CDR3 is CASSSLAEQFF. The CDR3 bases are TGTGCCAGCAGCTCATTAGCGGAGCAGTTCTTC. This chain uses TRBV7-2 with TRBJ2-1; maybe TRBD2 (5 bases). This CDR3 is 11 amino acids long. V dropped 4 bases and J dropped 10 bases, with 8 bases sitting between them. Germline assignment: CDR1 SGHTA and CDR2 FQGNSA.

This chain joins TRBV11-2 and TRBJ2-1, with TRBD2 identical over 11 bases. Germline assignment: CDR1 SGHAT and CDR2 FQNNGV. The V and J ends lost 4 bases and 8 bases, in that order; junction bases with no gene match: 13. This CDR3 spans 17 amino acids. CDR3 in DNA: TGTGCCAGCAGCTCACCCCGACTAGCGGGGAGGGTGTATGAGCAGTTCTTC. It translates to CASSSPRLAGRVYEQFF.

The V gene is TRBV12-5, the J gene TRBJ2-1; 8 bases agree with TRBD1. Germline CDR1 is LGHNT and CDR2 is FRNRAP. This CDR3 is 18 amino acids long. The trim removed 1 base at V and 2 bases at J, leaving 10 bases unmatched. The CDR3 reads CASGLALQGVRPYNEQFF. The DNA of the CDR3 is TGTGCTAGTGGTTTGGCTCTACAGGGGGTGCGTCCCTACAATGAGCAGTTCTTC.

The chain carries TRBV7-9 and TRBJ1-2, with D hard to call. The V gene lost 2 bases and the J gene lost 0 bases, with 4 bases spanning the gap. Germline V lookup: CDR1 SEHNR, CDR2 FQNEAQ (reference sequence). The CDR3 covers 13 residues. In nucleotides, the CDR3 is TGTGCCAGCAGCTTAACAGCTAACTATGGCTACACCTTC. It yields the protein CASSLTANYGYTF.

This clone came up a few times. This chain links TRBV30 with TRBJ2-5; TRBD1 might be the D (6 bases). Deletions cut 4 bases from V and 4 bases from J, with 16 bases between. The germline V gene encodes CDR1 GTSNPN and CDR2 SVGIG (reference sequence). This CDR3 has 14 residues. DNA for the CDR3: TGTGCCTGGACCCCCGGCAGGGGCGGAGAGACCCAGTACTTC. Its translation is CAWTPGRGGETQYF.

V is TRBV11-3 and J is TRBJ2-2; TRBD2 matches 14 bases. The CDR3 is 16 amino acids. Per germline, CDR1 SGHNT and CDR2 YENEEA. V dropped 4 bases and J dropped 5; count of bases not matched to a gene: 3. The CDR3 DNA reads as TGTGCCAGCAGCTCCGGACTAGCGGGGGGTACCGGGGAGCTGTTTTTT. Its translation is CASSSGLAGGTGELFF.

Details on this clone: Because it lacks the conserved phenylalanine or tryptophan at the end, this CDR3 is likely a read error. The CDR3 is CASSVDGQGLWNEQYL. The CDR3 bases are TGTGCCAGCAGCGTAGATGGGCAGGGGCTTTGGAACGAGCAGTACCTC. The V call is TRBV9, the J call TRBJ2-7; tentative D call: TRBD1 (6 bases). CDR1 is SGDLS and CDR2 is YYNGEE in the germline V gene. This CDR3 region has 16 residues. Trimming took off 0 bases at V and 5 bases at J, with 18 bases between the two ends.

This sequence joins TRBV7-9 and TRBJ1-4, with unresolved D. The germline V gene has CDR1 SEHNR and CDR2 FQNEAQ (reference sequence). The CDR3 runs 11 residues. Trimming removed 5 bases at V and 5 bases at J, with 3 bases between. The CDR3 loop is CASSLNEKLFF. The CDR3 DNA reads as TGTGCCAGCAGCCTCAATGAAAAACTGTTTTTT.

This chain links TRBV6-1 with TRBJ2-5; 8 bases map to TRBD1. V was clipped by 4 bases and J by 4 bases; unmatched bases: 8. There are 15 residues in the CDR3. The V gene's germline CDR1 is MNHNS and CDR2 SASEGT. CDR3 sequence (DNA): TGTGCCAGCAGTGTCACAGGGGGTGGGGGAGAGACCCAGTACTTC. It specifies CASSVTGGGGETQYF.

This clone appeared a single time. V gene TRBV27 combines with J gene TRBJ2-3; 11 bases fit TRBD2. In germline, CDR1 is MNHEY, CDR2 SMNVEV (reference sequence). J lost 2 bases, V lost 5 bases, and 3 bases had no gene match. CDR3 length equals 15 residues. The CDR3 DNA is TGTGCCAGCAGTCGACTAGCGGGAATCACAGATACGCAGTATTTT. This codes for CASSRLAGITDTQYF.

The chain has TRBV6-1 and TRBJ2-3, with 8 positions matching TRBD2. V was pared by 3 bases and J by 6 bases, with 8 bases of the junction left unmatched. From germline, CDR1 is MNHNS and CDR2 SASEGT. The CDR3 extends over 15 amino acids. CDR3 sequence: CASSDAAGGVDTQYF. The CDR3 DNA reads TGTGCCAGCAGTGATGCTGCGGGAGGTGTGGATACGCAGTATTTT.

The rearrangement joins TRBV6-1 to TRBJ2-7; 8 nucleotides match TRBD1. CDR1 and CDR2 from the germline V gene are MNHNS and SASEGT. This CDR3 is 13 amino acids long. Here the CDR3 DNA reads TGTGCGGTATTGGCAGGGGGCACCTACGAGCAGTACTTC. Protein product: CAVLAGGTYEQYF.

V usage is TRBV9 and J usage is TRBJ2-1; 13 bases map to TRBD2. This CDR3 region has 19 residues. The germline CDR1 and CDR2 sequences are SGDLS and YYNGEE. Trimming took 3 bases from V and 0 from J; bases not matched to a gene: 9. CDR3 region: CASSARLAGGTSSYNEQFF. In nucleotides, the CDR3 is TGTGCCAGCAGCGCCAGACTAGCGGGGGGAACAAGCTCCTACAATGAGCAGTTCTTC.

V is TRBV11-3 and J is TRBJ2-5; D might be TRBD2 (5 bases). The ends were cut back, 7 bases at V and 1 base at J, with 10 bases in the middle. Germline assignment: CDR1 SGHNT and CDR2 YENEEA. The CDR3 is 13 residues long. The chain's CDR3 is CASKRTPQETQYF. As DNA, the CDR3 is TGTGCCAGCAAAAGGACTCCCCAAGAGACCCAGTACTTC. The complete variable domain, with remaining parts taken from reference TRBV11-3 and TRBJ2-5, reads EAGVVQSPRYKIIEKKQPVAFWCNPISGHNTLYWYLQNLGQGPELLIRYENEEAVDDSQLPKDRFSAERLKGVDSTLKIQPAELGDSAVYLCASKRTPQETQYFGPGTRLLVL.

The chain carries TRBV6-1 and TRBJ2-1, with 9 bases matching TRBD1. Per the germline V gene, CDR1 is MNHNS and CDR2 is SASEGT. J gave up 9 bases and V 8 bases, and 8 bases lay outside the gene matches. The CDR3 has 13 amino acids. The DNA of the CDR3 is TGTGCCAGCGGGGGACAGGGACGGGGTGAGCAGTTCTTC. This sequence encodes CASGGQGRGEQFF.